This T cell receptor (beta chain) was obtained from a study of radiotherapy plus CTLA-4 blockade in lung cancer. Background on the study: With 25% to 35% of patients having disease control, objective responses were seen in approximately 17%. General study points: Alongside interferon-beta, early blood T cell clone dynamics were reportedly the best predictor of response. An expansion of tumor-derived TCR clones occurred in blood after radiotherapy plus ipilimumab.

Sequencing used immunoSEQ multiplex PCR; TCRdb keeps in-frame clones, though not all of them. This table has 40,000 to 45,000 clones, 65% to 75% appearing once. This CDR3 contains 14 residues. Trimming removed 1 base at V and 0 bases at J, with 7 bases between. From germline, CDR1 is SGHKS and CDR2 YYEKEE (reference sequence). This clone was seen once. Its specificity is not known. Sequenced material: peripheral blood, taken from a patient treated with radiotherapy plus ipilimumab. This chain joins TRBV5-5 and TRBJ1-1; D gene ambiguous. The sequence was obtained from a human donor with non-small cell lung cancer who had stable disease on radiotherapy plus ipilimumab. The CDR3 loop is CASSLSSVNTEAFF. DNA of the CDR3: TGTGCCAGCAGCTTGTCCAGCGTGAACACTGAAGCTTTCTTT. Combining the CDR3 with reference TRBV5-5 and TRBJ1-1 gives the whole variable domain DAGVTQSPTHLIKTRGQQVTLRCSPISGHKSVSWYQQVLGQGPQFIFQYYEKEERGRGNFPDRFSARQFPNYSSELNVNALLLGDSALYLCASSLSSVNTEAFFGQGTRLTVV.